These T cell receptor beta chains were read from a single sample in a study of siplizumab effects on memory and regulatory T cells. TCRdb keeps only in-frame clones here, not all; method: immunoSEQ multiplex PCR. The sample records about 100,000 clones, around 94% being singletons. Sequencing was carried out using Tregs sorted from blood. The receptors were gathered from a human donor in good health. CDR3s include the opening cysteine and the closing phenylalanine or tryptophan. Fields, in order: D gene, V gene, J gene, clone size, CDR3 protein, CDR3 DNA. D genes are given only for firm matches. Part of the rows lack a size; the others show once, few, many or a class for expanded clones.

NA	TRBV27	TRBJ1-5	NA	CASSFWGGNQPQHF	TGTGCCAGCAGTTTCTGGGGAGGGAATCAGCCCCAGCATTTT
NA	TRBV4-1	TRBJ2-7	NA	CASSPAPGQTRYEQYF	TGCGCCAGCAGCCCAGCCCCAGGCCAAACTCGCTACGAGCAGTACTTC
TRBD2	TRBV10-1	TRBJ2-1	NA	CASSEGGGRAYNEQFF	TGCGCCAGCAGTGAAGGGGGCGGGAGGGCCTACAATGAGCAGTTCTTC
NA	TRBV7-9	TRBJ1-3	NA	CASSSTAYGNTIYF	TGTGCCAGCAGCTCGACAGCTTATGGAAACACCATATATTTT
TRBD1	TRBV11-3	TRBJ1-2	NA	CASSPVRGRGLANYGYTF	TGTGCCAGCAGCCCCGTCCGTGGCAGGGGGCTCGCTAACTATGGCTACACCTTC
TRBD1	TRBV5-8	TRBJ2-4	NA	CASSLGQGKNIQYF	TGTGCCAGCAGCTTAGGACAGGGTAAAAACATTCAGTACTTC
NA	TRBV18	TRBJ2-6	few	CASSRTSSGANVLTF	TGTGCCAGCTCACGTACTAGCTCTGGGGCCAACGTCCTGACTTTC
TRBD2	TRBV7-3	TRBJ2-1	NA	CASSFDGLAENEQFF	TGTGCCAGCAGCTTCGACGGACTAGCGGAGAATGAGCAGTTCTTC
TRBD1	TRBV11-1	TRBJ2-3	NA	CASSRDRTDTQYF	TGTGCCAGCAGCCGGGACAGGACAGATACGCAGTATTTT
NA	TRBV11-3	TRBJ2-1	once	CASSLLHYNEQFF	TGTGCCAGCAGCTTACTACACTACAATGAGCAGTTCTTC
NA	TRBV7-2	TRBJ2-3	NA	CASSLQGTGGADTQYF	TGTGCCAGCAGCTTACAGGGGACCGGCGGCGCAGATACGCAGTATTTT
NA	TRBV5-1	TRBJ2-3	NA	CASSPAGLTDTQYF	TGCGCCAGCAGCCCGGCCGGACTCACAGATACGCAGTATTTT
NA	TRBV5-1	TRBJ1-2	NA	CASSLVGTPYGYTF	TGCGCCAGCAGCTTGGTAGGGACACCTTATGGCTACACCTTC
NA	TRBV6-5	TRBJ2-1	NA	CASSYLNRIEQFF	TGTGCCAGCAGTTACCTGAACCGGATTGAGCAGTTCTTC
NA	TRBV6-5	TRBJ1-1	NA	CASLNNREAFF	TGTGCCAGCCTGAACAACAGGGAAGCTTTCTTT
NA	TRBV5-1	TRBJ2-3	NA	CASSPHTADTQYF	TGCGCCAGCAGCCCACACACGGCAGATACGCAGTATTTT
NA	TRBV5-1	TRBJ1-3	NA	CASSLGSTHSGNTIYF	TGCGCCAGCAGCTTAGGGAGCACCCACTCTGGAAACACCATATATTTT
NA	TRBV7-7	TRBJ1-1	once	CPDGGGLDTEAFF	TGTCCCGATGGGGGGGGGCTGGACACTGAAGCTTTCTTT
NA	TRBV6-1	TRBJ1-5	NA	CASSDDLSTGFSNQPQHF	TGTGCCAGCAGTGACGACTTATCCACAGGGTTTAGCAATCAGCCCCAGCATTTT
TRBD2	TRBV5-5	TRBJ2-2	NA	CASSLGGLAGAGELFF	TGTGCCAGCAGCTTGGGCGGACTAGCGGGAGCCGGGGAGCTGTTTTTT
NA	TRBV7-2	TRBJ2-3	NA	CASSSSTDTQYF	TGTGCCAGCAGCTCCAGCACAGATACGCAGTATTTT
NA	TRBV11-2	TRBJ1-2	NA	CASSLGSGNYGYTF	TGTGCCAGCAGCTTAGGTTCCGGGAACTATGGCTACACCTTC
NA	TRBV9	TRBJ2-1	NA	CASRSYNEQFF	TGTGCCAGCAGATCCTACAATGAGCAGTTCTTC
NA	TRBV11-2	TRBJ1-1	NA	CASSLRGDTEAFF	TGTGCCAGCAGCTTACGGGGGGACACTGAAGCTTTCTTT
TRBD1	TRBV2	TRBJ2-5	NA	CASRRDSQETQYF	TGTGCCAGCAGACGGGACAGCCAAGAGACCCAGTACTTC
NA	TRBV7-2	TRBJ2-4	NA	CASSLLAGLAKNIQYF	TGTGCCAGCAGCTTACTCGCGGGACTAGCCAAAAACATTCAGTACTTC
NA	TRBV28	TRBJ2-7	NA	CASSPGTSGTYEQYF	TGTGCCAGCAGTCCCGGGACGAGCGGAACCTACGAGCAGTACTTC
NA	TRBV19	TRBJ2-6	NA	CASTRGLRAGANVLTF	TGTGCCAGTACCAGAGGCCTCCGGGCGGGGGCCAACGTCCTGACTTTC
NA	TRBV19	TRBJ2-1	NA	CASSIVRFSYNEQFF	TGTGCCAGTAGTATCGTGCGCTTCTCCTACAATGAGCAGTTCTTC
TRBD1	TRBV15	TRBJ1-5	NA	CATSEGQGYSNQPQHF	TGTGCCACCAGCGAAGGACAGGGCTATAGCAATCAGCCCCAGCATTTT
TRBD1	TRBV29-1	TRBJ2-5	NA	CSVDRATGSPETQYF	TGCAGCGTTGATCGGGCGACAGGGTCACCCGAGACCCAGTACTTC
NA	TRBV18	TRBJ1-3	once	CASSPDGNTIYF	TGTGCCAGCTCCCCAGACGGAAACACCATATATTTT
NA	TRBV7-6	TRBJ2-6	NA	CASSPVPGANVLTF	TGTGCCAGCAGCCCGGTTCCTGGGGCCAACGTCCTGACTTTC
NA	TRBV9	TRBJ2-1	once	CASSSTPYREEEQFF	TGTGCCAGCAGCTCCACCCCGTACAGGGAGGAAGAGCAGTTCTTC
TRBD1	TRBV10-1	TRBJ2-5	NA	CASFPARQGETQYF	TGCGCCAGCTTCCCCGCTAGACAGGGAGAGACCCAGTACTTC
NA	TRBV27	TRBJ2-6	NA	CASSLSSRAISGANVLTF	TGTGCCAGCAGTTTATCCTCTAGGGCGATCTCTGGGGCCAACGTCCTGACTTTC
NA	TRBV30	TRBJ1-4	NA	CAWSVGAGAEKLFF	TGTGCCTGGAGTGTAGGGGCGGGGGCAGAGAAACTGTTTTTT
NA	TRBV7-9	TRBJ2-7	NA	CASSRLGGYEQYF	TGTGCCAGCAGCCGATTGGGCGGCTACGAGCAGTACTTC
NA	TRBV28	TRBJ2-3	NA	CASSFSGLRDADTQYF	TGTGCCAGCAGTTTCTCGGGGCTACGCGACGCAGATACGCAGTATTTT
NA	TRBV10-1	TRBJ1-2	NA	CASNPGRESYGYTF	TGCGCCAGCAACCCGGGACGGGAGAGCTATGGCTACACCTTC
NA	TRBV10-3	TRBJ1-6	NA	CAISAVNGPPLHF	TGTGCCATCAGTGCGGTGAACGGCCCACCCCTCCACTTT
NA	TRBV6-5	TRBJ2-7	once	CASSWFSVTTYEQYF	TGTGCCAGCAGTTGGTTTAGCGTCACTACTTACGAGCAGTACTTC
TRBD2	TRBV2	TRBJ2-2	NA	CASTGGLAGVSGELFF	TGTGCCAGCACCGGGGGACTAGCGGGAGTATCTGGGGAGCTGTTTTTT
NA	TRBV18	TRBJ1-1	NA	CASSWDTRSEAFF	TGTGCCAGCTCATGGGACACCCGGTCTGAAGCTTTCTTT
NA	TRBV2	TRBJ2-1	NA	CASSDWNRANEQFF	TGTGCCAGCAGTGATTGGAACAGAGCCAATGAGCAGTTCTTC
NA	TRBV6-5	TRBJ1-2	medium-sized	CASSQVGGNYGYTF	TGTGCCAGCAGCCAAGTCGGGGGGAACTATGGCTACACCTTC
NA	TRBV6-1	TRBJ1-5	few	CASSPAGSDQPQHF	TGTGCCAGCAGCCCCGCGGGGTCCGATCAGCCCCAGCATTTT
TRBD1	TRBV30	TRBJ1-3	NA	CAWSGGQLGNTIYF	TGTGCCTGGAGTGGGGGACAGCTCGGAAACACCATATATTTT
TRBD1	TRBV5-8	TRBJ1-2	NA	CASRILVLRDRDYGYTF	TGTGCCAGCAGAATTCTAGTCCTTCGGGACAGAGACTATGGCTACACCTTC
TRBD2	TRBV19	TRBJ2-1	NA	CASRRSSGRNEQFF	TGTGCCAGTAGACGGTCTAGCGGACGCAATGAGCAGTTCTTC
TRBD1	TRBV5-1	TRBJ1-3	NA	CASSFGTGAGNTIYF	TGCGCCAGCAGCTTCGGGACAGGGGCTGGAAACACCATATATTTT